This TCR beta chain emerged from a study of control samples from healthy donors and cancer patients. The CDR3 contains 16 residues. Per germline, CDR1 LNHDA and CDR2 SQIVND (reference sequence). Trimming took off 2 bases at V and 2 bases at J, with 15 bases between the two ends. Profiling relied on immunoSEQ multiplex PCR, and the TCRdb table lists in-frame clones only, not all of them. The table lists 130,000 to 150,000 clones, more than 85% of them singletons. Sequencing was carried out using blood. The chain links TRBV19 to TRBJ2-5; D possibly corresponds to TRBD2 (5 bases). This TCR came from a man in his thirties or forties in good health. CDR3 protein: CASSIRKGVIQETQYF. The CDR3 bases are TGTGCCAGTAGTATACGAAAGGGAGTTATACAAGAGACCCAGTACTTC.